This T cell receptor (beta chain) was recorded in a study of shared clonotypes between healthy human individuals. Whole-study context: Donors consisted of two women and a few men between 18 and 49.

Study-level findings and limits: Shared across a few donors were approximately 5% of the naive CD4 clonotypes.

The study separated CD4+ cells into CD45RA+ naive and CD45RA-negative memory subsets. On this clone: As yet, its antigen is unknown.

Generated by immunoSEQ multiplex PCR, the TCRdb table keeps only in-frame clones and is missing some. The data hold around 750,000 clones, with approximately 79% observed a single time. The ends were cut back, 5 bases at V and 1 base at J, with 5 bases in the middle. This CDR3 comprises 12 residues. Germline loops: CDR1 ENHRY, CDR2 SYGVKD. The receptor comes from a woman younger than 45 in good health. V is TRBV10-3 and J is TRBJ1-2; D remains unclear. The sequencing sample was made of memory CD4+ T cells sorted from blood. Subset: CD45RA-negative fraction. The DNA for the CDR3 is TGTGCCATCAGTAACAGTAACTATGGCTACACCTTC. This translates into CAISNSNYGYTF.